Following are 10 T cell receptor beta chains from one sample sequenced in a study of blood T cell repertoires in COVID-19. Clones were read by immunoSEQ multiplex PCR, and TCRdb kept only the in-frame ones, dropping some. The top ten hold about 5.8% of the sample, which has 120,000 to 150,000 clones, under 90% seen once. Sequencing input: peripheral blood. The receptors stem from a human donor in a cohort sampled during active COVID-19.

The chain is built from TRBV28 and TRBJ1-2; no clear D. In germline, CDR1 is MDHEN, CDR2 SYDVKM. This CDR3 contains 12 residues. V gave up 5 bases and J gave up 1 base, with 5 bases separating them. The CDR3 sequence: CASSLSNYGYTF. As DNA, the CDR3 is TGTGCCAGCAGTCTCAGTAACTATGGCTACACCTTC.

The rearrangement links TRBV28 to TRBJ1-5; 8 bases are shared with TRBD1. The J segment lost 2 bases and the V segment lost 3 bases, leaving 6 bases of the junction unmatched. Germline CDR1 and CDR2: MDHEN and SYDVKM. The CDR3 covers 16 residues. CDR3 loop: CASSFSHRGGNQPQHF. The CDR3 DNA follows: TGTGCCAGCAGTTTTTCTCACAGGGGGGGCAATCAGCCCCAGCATTTT.

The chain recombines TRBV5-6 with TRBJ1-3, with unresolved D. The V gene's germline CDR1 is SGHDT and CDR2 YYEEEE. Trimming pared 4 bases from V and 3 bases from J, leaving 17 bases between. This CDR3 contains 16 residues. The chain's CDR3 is CASSAIRGELGNTIYF. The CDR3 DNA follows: TGTGCCAGCAGCGCAATCCGGGGAGAACTTGGAAACACCATATATTTT.

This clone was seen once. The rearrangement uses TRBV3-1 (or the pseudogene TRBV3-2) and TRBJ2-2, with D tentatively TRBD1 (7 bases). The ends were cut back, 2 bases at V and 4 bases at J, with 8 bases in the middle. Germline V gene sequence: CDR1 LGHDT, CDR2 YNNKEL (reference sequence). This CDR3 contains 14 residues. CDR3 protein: CASSQQGGTGELFF. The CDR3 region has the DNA TGTGCCAGCAGCCAACAGGGGGGCACCGGGGAGCTGTTTTTT.

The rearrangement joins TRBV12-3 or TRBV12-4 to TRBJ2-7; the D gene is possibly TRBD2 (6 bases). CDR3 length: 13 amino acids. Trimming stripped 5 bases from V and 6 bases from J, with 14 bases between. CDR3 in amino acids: CASSPIQGGEQYF. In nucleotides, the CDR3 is TGTGCCAGCAGTCCTATCCAGGGAGGCGAGCAGTACTTC.

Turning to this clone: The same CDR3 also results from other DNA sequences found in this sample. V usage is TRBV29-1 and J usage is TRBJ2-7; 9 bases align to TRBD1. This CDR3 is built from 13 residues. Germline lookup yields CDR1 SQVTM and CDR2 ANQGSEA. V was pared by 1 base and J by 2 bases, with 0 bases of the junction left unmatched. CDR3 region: CSVEGTGAYEQYF. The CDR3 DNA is TGCAGCGTTGAAGGGACAGGGGCCTACGAGCAGTACTTC.

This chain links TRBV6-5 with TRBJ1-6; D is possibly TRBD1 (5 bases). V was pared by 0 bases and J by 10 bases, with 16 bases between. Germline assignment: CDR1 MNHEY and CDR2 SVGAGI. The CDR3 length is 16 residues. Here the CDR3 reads CASSYSRQSLGSPLHF. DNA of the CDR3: TGTGCCAGCAGTTACTCGAGACAGAGTTTGGGGTCACCCCTCCACTTT.

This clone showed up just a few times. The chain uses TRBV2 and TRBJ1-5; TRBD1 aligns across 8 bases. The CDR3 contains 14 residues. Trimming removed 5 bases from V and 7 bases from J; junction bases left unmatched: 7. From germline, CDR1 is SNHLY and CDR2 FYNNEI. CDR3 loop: CASSSTGGGQPQHF. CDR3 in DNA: TGTGCCAGCAGTTCTACAGGGGGAGGACAGCCCCAGCATTTT.

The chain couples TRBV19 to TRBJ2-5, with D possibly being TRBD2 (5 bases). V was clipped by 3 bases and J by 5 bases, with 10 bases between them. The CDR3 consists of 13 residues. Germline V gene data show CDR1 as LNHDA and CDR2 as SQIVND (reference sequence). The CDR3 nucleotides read TGTGCCAGTAGTATTCGGGGAAGGGAGACCCAGTACTTC. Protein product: CASSIRGRETQYF.

In DNA form, the CDR3 reads TGTGCCAGCAGTGAGACTAGCGGGGGGTATGCCTACAATGAGCAGTTCTTC. Encoded protein: CASSETSGGYAYNEQFF. J is TRBJ2-1 and V is TRBV6-1; TRBD2 agrees at 13 bases. This CDR3 spans 17 amino acids. Germline assignment: CDR1 MNHNS and CDR2 SASEGT. V was clipped by 3 bases and J by 2 bases; unmatched bases: 4.